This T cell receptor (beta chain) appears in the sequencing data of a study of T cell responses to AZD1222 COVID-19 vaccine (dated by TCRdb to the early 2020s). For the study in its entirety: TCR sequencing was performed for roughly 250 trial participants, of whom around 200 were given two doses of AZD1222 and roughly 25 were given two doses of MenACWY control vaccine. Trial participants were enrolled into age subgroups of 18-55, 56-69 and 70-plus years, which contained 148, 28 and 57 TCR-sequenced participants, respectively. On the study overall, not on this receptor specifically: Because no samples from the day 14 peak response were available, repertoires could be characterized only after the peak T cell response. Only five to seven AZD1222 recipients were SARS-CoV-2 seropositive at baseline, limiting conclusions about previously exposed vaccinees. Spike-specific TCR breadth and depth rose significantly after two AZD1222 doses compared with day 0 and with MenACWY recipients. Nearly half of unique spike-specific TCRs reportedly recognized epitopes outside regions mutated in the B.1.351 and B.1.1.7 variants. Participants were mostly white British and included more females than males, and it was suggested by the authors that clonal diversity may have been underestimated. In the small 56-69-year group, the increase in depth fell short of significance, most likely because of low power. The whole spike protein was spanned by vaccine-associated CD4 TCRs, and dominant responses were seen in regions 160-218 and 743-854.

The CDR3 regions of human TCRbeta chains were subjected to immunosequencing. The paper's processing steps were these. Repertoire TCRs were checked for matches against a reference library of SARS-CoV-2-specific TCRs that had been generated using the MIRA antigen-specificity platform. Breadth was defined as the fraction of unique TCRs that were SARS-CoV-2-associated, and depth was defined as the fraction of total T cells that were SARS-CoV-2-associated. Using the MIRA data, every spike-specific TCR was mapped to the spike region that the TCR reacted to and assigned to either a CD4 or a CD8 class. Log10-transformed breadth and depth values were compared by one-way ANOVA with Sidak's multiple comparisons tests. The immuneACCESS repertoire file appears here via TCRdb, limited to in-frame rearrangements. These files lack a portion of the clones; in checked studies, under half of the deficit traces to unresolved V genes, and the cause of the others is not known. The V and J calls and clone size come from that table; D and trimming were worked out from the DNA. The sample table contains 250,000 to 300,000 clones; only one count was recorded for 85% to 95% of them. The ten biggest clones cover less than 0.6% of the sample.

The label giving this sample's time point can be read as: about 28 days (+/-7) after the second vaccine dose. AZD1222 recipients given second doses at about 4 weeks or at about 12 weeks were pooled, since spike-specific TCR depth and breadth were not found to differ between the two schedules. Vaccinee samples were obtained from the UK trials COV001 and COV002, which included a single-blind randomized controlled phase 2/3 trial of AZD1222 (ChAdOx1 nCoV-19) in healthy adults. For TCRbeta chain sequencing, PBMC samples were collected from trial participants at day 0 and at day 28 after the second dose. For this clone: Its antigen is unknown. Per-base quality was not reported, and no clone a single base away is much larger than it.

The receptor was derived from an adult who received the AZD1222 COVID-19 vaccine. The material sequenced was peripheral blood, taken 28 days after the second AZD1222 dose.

The DNA sequence reads TGCGCCAGCAGCCCCGGACTAGCGGGGGGGCCGGTCGGGGAGCTGTTTTTT. Translated, this gives CASSPGLAGGPVGELFF. This sequence uses TRBV4-1 and TRBJ2-2; TRBD2 fits 15 bases in the junction. The junction shows trimming of 4 bases on V and 7 bases on J, and the gene matches do not reach 7 bases of it. The CDR3 contains 17 residues, cysteine and phenylalanine counted. Only the CDR3 part of the read is kept: 51 bases, read in frame from the first base. According to the germline V gene, CDR1 reads MGHRA and CDR2 reads YSYEKL.